This T cell receptor beta chain is drawn from a study of blood T cells in healthy people across ages. It was with a sample-barcoded 5' primer and a J-beta primer mix that a second PCR of roughly 7 to 12 cycles was run. TCRdb passed the 5' RACE reads through MiXCR, listing each CDR3 protein once. This sample carries about 830,000 distinct CDR3 sequences, approximately 67% of them seen once, and the ten largest clones take roughly a quarter. Trimming pared 6 bases from V and 2 bases from J, leaving 12 bases between. The CDR3 is 14 amino acids. CDR1 and CDR2 (germline): MDHEN, SYDVKM. The specimen was blood. The V gene is TRBV28, the J gene TRBJ2-3; D perhaps matches TRBD2 (6 bases). The sequence derives from a man younger than 45 in good health. CDR3 protein: CASRLAADTDTQYF. The CDR3 DNA reads TGTGCCAGCAGACTAGCAGCGGACACAGATACGCAGTATTTT.